This T cell receptor (beta chain) was sequenced in a study of blood T cell repertoires in COVID-19. Across the whole study: The United States, Italy and Spain supplied acute and convalescent COVID-19 samples. The cDNA or gDNA used as material had been derived from T cells, B-cell-depleted T cells, or PBMCs.

In the authors' workflow: From reference gene primer amplification, estimates of nucleated cell counts were derived. TCRdb keeps only in-frame clones here, not all; method: immunoSEQ multiplex PCR. D and trimming were read from the DNA, whereas the V and J calls and clone size are those reported in that table. The sample includes 160,000 or so clones, more than 80% of them seen just once. Germline values: CDR1 LGHDT, CDR2 YNNKEL (reference sequence). V was clipped by 1 base and J by 7 bases, with 10 bases between them. CDR3 length equals 13 residues. The material sequenced was peripheral blood. V and J are TRBV3-1 (or the pseudogene TRBV3-2) and TRBJ1-2, with a tentative D call TRBD1 (6 bases). The receptor's source is a man aged 55 to 70 with acute or convalescent COVID-19. CDR3 sequence (DNA): TGTGCCAGCAGCCAAGTTGCGACAGGTGGCTACACCTTC. Encoded protein: CASSQVATGGYTF.